This TCR beta chain comes out of a study of human T cells and chemical hapten exposure. Time point denoted: patch test 1, 2 weeks after DPC sensitization. The treatment here: therapeutic diphenylcyclopropenone sensitization with weekly scalp DPC. MiXCR, run by TCRdb on the RACE reads, gives a single entry per CDR3 protein. The sample has 180,000 or so distinct CDR3 sequences; about 15% are singletons. Trimming removed 0 bases from V and 8 bases from J, with 11 bases in between. Looked up from germline, CDR1 is LGHNA and CDR2 is YNFKEQ. This CDR3 is 14 amino acids long. Material: whole blood, obtained in connection with sensitization to the hapten diphenylcyclopropenone (DPC). V usage is TRBV4-2 and J usage is TRBJ1-5; D call uncertain. The source of this sequence is a woman aged 25 to 39 with alopecia areata. Some clones in this sample may be carry-over from other donors' samples. CDR3 residues: CASSQEPGSEPQHF. The CDR3 nucleotides are TGTGCCAGCAGCCAAGAGCCGGGTTCAGAGCCCCAGCATTTT.